The entry below describes one T cell receptor (beta chain). These data come from a study of cytomegalovirus exposure and HLA in healthy donors. In the PCR, 60 Vbeta and 13 Jbeta primers were used. The repertoire was sequenced with immunoSEQ multiplex PCR; TCRdb's copy has only in-frame clones and lacks some. The sample holds about 130,000 clones, 73% seen once. Germline V gives CDR1 SGHTA, CDR2 FQGTGA. The V gene lost 4 bases and the J gene lost 1 base, with 13 bases spanning the gap. The CDR3 runs to 16 residues. The rearrangement uses TRBV7-3 and TRBJ1-4; no clear D. The origin of this receptor is a woman in her forties in good health and CMV-seropositive. Sequencing input: PBMCs. CDR3 sequence reads: CASSSPSRGTNEKLFF. CDR3 bases: TGTGCCAGCAGCTCCCCGAGCCGGGGAACTAATGAAAAACTGTTTTTT.